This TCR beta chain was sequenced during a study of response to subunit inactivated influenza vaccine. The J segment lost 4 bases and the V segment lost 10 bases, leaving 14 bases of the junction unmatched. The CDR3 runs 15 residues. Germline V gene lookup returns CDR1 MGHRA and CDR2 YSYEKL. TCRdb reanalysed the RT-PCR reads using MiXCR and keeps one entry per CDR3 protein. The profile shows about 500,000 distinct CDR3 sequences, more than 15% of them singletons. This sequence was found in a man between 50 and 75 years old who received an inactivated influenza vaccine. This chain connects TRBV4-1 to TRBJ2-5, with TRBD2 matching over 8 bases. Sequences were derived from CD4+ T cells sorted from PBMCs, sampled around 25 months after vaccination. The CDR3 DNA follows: TGCGCCACCGGACTTCGAGCGGGAGAGGGAGAGACCCAGTACTTC. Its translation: CATGLRAGEGETQYF.